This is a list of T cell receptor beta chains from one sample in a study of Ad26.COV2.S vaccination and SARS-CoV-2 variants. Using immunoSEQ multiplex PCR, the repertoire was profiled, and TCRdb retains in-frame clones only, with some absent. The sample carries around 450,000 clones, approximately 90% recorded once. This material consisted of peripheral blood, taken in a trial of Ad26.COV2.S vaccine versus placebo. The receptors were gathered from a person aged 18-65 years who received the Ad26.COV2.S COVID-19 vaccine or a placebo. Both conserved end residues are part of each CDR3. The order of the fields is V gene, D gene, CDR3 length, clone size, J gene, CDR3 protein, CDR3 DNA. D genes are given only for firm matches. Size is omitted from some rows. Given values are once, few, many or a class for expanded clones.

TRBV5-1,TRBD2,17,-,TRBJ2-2,CASSRTLAGVNTGELFF,TGCGCCAGCAGCCGAACACTAGCGGGAGTAAACACCGGGGAGCTGTTTTTT
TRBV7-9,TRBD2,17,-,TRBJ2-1,CASSFSLAGRPNNEQFF,TGTGCCAGCAGCTTCTCCCTAGCGGGACGCCCGAACAATGAGCAGTTCTTC
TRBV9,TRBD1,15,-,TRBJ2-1,CASSVGGPGQPEQFF,TGTGCCAGCAGCGTAGGGGGCCCGGGACAGCCGGAGCAGTTCTTC
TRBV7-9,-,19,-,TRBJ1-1,CASSLVFPLGLGRGTEAFF,TGTGCCAGCAGCTTAGTTTTCCCTTTGGGTCTTGGTCGGGGCACTGAAGCTTTCTTT
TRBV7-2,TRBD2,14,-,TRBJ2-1,CASSLGGGPSEQFF,TGTGCCAGCAGCTTAGGGGGAGGGCCAAGTGAGCAGTTCTTC
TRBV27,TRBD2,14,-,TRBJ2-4,CASSQIPGLAGAYF,TGTGCCAGCAGCCAGATCCCGGGACTAGCGGGAGCCTACTTC
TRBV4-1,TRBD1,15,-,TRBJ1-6,CASSQEGTGGSPLHF,TGCGCCAGCAGCCAAGAAGGGACAGGGGGTTCACCCCTCCACTTT
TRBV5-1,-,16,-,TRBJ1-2,CASSPLTRKAYDGYTF,TGCGCCAGCAGTCCACTAACTCGAAAAGCTTACGATGGCTACACCTTC
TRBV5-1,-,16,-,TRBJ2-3,CASSLATGSSTDTQYF,TGCGCCAGCAGCTTGGCCACAGGATCTAGCACAGATACGCAGTATTTT
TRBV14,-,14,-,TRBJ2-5,CASSQFPGLETQYF,TGTGCCAGCAGCCAATTTCCAGGGTTGGAGACCCAGTACTTC
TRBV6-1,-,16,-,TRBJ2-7,CASSGPRAGRSYEQYF,TGTGCCAGCAGTGGACCGAGGGCAGGACGCTCCTACGAGCAGTACTTC
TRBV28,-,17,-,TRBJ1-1,CASRVETASGAFYGAFF,TGTGCCAGCAGGGTAGAGACGGCCAGTGGTGCCTTTTACGGCGCTTTCTTT
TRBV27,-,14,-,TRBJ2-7,CASSSTGPTYEQYF,TGTGCCAGCAGTTCGACAGGACCTACCTACGAGCAGTACTTC
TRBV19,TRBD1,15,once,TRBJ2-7,CASSSTDRGPYEQYF,TGTGCCAGTAGTTCAACAGACAGGGGTCCCTACGAGCAGTACTTC
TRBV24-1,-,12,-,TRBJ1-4,CATSAMGEKLFF,TGTGCCACCTCTGCAATGGGCGAAAAACTGTTTTTT
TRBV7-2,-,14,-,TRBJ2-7,CASSLSGRSYEQYF,TGTGCCAGCAGCTTATCCGGGAGATCGTACGAGCAGTACTTC
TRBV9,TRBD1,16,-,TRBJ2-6,CASKDRVDSGANVLTF,TGTGCCAGCAAAGACAGGGTCGACTCTGGGGCCAACGTCCTGACTTTC
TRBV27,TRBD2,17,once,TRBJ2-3,CASSPLGLAGDTDTQYF,TGTGCCAGCAGCCCCCTCGGACTAGCGGGAGACACAGATACGCAGTATTTT
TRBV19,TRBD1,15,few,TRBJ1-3,CASSPLGTAGNTIYF,TGTGCCAGTAGTCCGCTGGGGACAGCTGGAAACACCATATATTTT
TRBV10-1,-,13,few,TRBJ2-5,CASSEGRLETQYF,TGCGCCAGCAGTGAGGGGAGGTTGGAGACCCAGTACTTC
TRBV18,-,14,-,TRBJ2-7,CASSPRTNSYEQYF,TGTGCCAGCTCACCGAGGACCAACTCCTACGAGCAGTACTTC
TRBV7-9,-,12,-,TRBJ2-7,CASSAPHGEQYF,TGTGCCAGCAGCGCCCCCCATGGGGAGCAGTACTTC
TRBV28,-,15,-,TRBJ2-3,CASSLLPGRGGPFYF,TGTGCCAGCAGTCTCCTCCCGGGACGGGGTGGACCTTTTTATTTT
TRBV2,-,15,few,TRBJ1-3,CASSEVAGYGNTIYF,TGTGCCAGCAGTGAAGTGGCAGGGTATGGAAACACCATATATTTT
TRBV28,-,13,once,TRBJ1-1,CASSLKGYTEAFF,TGTGCCAGCAGTTTAAAGGGGTACACTGAAGCTTTCTTT
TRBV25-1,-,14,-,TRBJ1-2,CASSELQFNYGYTF,TGTGCCAGCAGTGAACTCCAGTTTAACTATGGCTACACCTTC
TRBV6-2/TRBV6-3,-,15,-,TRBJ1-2,CASSYVARTNYGYTF,TGTGCCAGCAGTTACGTTGCGCGGACTAACTATGGCTACACCTTC
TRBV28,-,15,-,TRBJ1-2,CASRTPKTSNYGYTF,TGTGCCAGCAGGACCCCCAAGACGAGCAACTATGGCTACACCTTC
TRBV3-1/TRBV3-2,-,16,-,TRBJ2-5,CASSPGWREFQETQYF,TGTGCCAGCAGCCCAGGGTGGAGGGAATTTCAAGAGACCCAGTACTTC
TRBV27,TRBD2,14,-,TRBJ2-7,CASGLSGIRSEQYF,TGTGCCAGCGGACTGAGCGGGATACGTTCCGAGCAGTACTTC
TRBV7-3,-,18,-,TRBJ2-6,CASSLTHRSLSGANVLTF,TGTGCCAGCAGCTTAACTCATAGGTCCCTATCTGGGGCCAACGTCCTGACTTTC
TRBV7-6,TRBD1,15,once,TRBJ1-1,CASSSGQHMNTEAFF,TGTGCCAGCAGCTCGGGACAGCACATGAACACTGAAGCTTTCTTT
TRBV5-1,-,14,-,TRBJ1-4,CASRFSGQNEKLFF,TGCGCCAGCAGATTCAGCGGACAGAATGAAAAACTGTTTTTT
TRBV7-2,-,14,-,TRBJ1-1,CASSLGPSNTEAFF,TGTGCCAGCAGCTTAGGCCCCTCGAACACTGAAGCTTTCTTT
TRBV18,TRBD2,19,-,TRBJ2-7,CASSPRTGTSGGPSYEQYF,TGTGCCAGCTCACCCCGGACAGGGACTAGCGGGGGACCCTCCTACGAGCAGTACTTC
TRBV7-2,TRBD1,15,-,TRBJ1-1,CASSFGQGGRAEAFF,TGTGCCAGCAGCTTCGGACAGGGTGGGCGGGCTGAAGCTTTCTTT
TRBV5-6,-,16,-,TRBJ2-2,CASSFSRARATGELFF,TGTGCCAGCAGCTTTAGTCGGGCCAGGGCCACCGGGGAGCTGTTTTTT
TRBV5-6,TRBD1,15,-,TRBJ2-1,CASSFQGAPYNEQFF,TGTGCCAGCAGCTTTCAGGGGGCCCCCTACAATGAGCAGTTCTTC
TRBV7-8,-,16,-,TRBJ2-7,CASSTNRRQSSYEQYF,TGTGCCAGCAGCACAAATCGACGCCAGAGCTCCTACGAGCAGTACTTC
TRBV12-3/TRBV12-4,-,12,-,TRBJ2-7,CASSFYKYEQYF,TGTGCCAGCAGTTTCTACAAGTACGAGCAGTACTTC
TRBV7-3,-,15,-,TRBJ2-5,CASSLSPGAQETQYF,TGTGCCAGCAGCTTAAGTCCAGGGGCGCAAGAGACCCAGTACTTC
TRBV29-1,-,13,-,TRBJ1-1,CSVPLPGGTEAFF,TGCAGCGTTCCCCTGCCCGGGGGTACTGAAGCTTTCTTT
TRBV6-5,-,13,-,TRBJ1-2,CASTDAGVYGYTF,TGTGCCAGCACCGACGCGGGGGTCTATGGCTACACCTTC
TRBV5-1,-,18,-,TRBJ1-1,CASSSAQPGHRKNTEAFF,TGCGCCAGCAGCTCAGCCCAACCGGGACACCGAAAGAACACTGAAGCTTTCTTT
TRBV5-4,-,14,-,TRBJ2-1,CASSRQGNYNEQFF,TGTGCCAGCAGTAGGCAGGGAAACTACAATGAGCAGTTCTTC
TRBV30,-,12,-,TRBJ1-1,CAWSYAVTEAFF,TGTGCCTGGAGTTATGCGGTCACTGAAGCTTTCTTT
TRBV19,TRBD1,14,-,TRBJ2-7,CASTSGTGAYEQYF,TGTGCCAGTACCTCCGGGACAGGGGCCTACGAGCAGTACTTC
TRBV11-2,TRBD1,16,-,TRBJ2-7,CASSLVPGQGLYEQYF,TGTGCCAGCAGCTTAGTTCCGGGACAGGGGTTATACGAGCAGTACTTC
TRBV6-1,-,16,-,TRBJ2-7,CASSEREGIGSYEQYF,TGTGCCAGCAGTGAACGTGAAGGGATAGGGAGCTACGAGCAGTACTTC
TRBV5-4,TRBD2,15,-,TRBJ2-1,CASSLTAGAYNEQFF,TGTGCCAGCAGCTTGACAGCGGGGGCCTACAATGAGCAGTTCTTC
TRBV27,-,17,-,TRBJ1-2,CASRVPTGQGTLYGYTF,TGTGCCAGCAGAGTCCCGACAGGTCAGGGCACGTTATATGGCTACACCTTC
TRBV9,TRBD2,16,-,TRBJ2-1,CASSAFGGLGGNEQFF,TGTGCCAGCAGCGCCTTCGGGGGACTAGGGGGGAATGAGCAGTTCTTC
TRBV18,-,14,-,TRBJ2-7,CASSVGAGYYEQYF,TGTGCCAGCTCAGTAGGAGCGGGCTATTACGAGCAGTACTTC
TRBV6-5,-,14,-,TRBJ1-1,CASSEGLLGTEAFF,TGTGCCAGCTCAGAAGGTTTGTTGGGCACTGAAGCTTTCTTT
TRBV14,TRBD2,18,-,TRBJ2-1,CASSREIRFTSDENEQFF,TGTGCCAGCAGCCGAGAGATAAGGTTCACTAGCGATGAAAATGAGCAGTTCTTC
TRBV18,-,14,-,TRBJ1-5,CASSPLQGGEPQHF,TGTGCCAGCTCACCACTGCAGGGAGGGGAGCCCCAGCATTTT
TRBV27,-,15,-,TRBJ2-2,CASSPGTSNTGELFF,TGTGCCAGCAGTCCCGGGACAAGCAACACCGGGGAGCTGTTTTTT
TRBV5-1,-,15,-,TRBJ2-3,CASSLQQGGTDTQYF,TGCGCCAGCAGCTTGCAACAGGGCGGGACAGATACGCAGTATTTT